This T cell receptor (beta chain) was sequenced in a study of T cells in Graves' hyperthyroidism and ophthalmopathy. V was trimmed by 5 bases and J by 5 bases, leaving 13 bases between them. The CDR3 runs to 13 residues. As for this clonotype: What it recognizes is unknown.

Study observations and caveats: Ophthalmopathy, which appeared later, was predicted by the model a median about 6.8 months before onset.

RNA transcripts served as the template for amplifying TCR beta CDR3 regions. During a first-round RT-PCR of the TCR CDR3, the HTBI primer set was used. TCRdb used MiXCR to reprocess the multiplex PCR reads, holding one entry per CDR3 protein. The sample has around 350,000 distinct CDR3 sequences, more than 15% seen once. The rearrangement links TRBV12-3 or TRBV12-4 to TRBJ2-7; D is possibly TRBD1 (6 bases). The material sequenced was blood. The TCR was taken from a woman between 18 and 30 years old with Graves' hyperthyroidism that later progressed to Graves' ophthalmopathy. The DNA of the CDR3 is TGTGCCAGCAGTGTACAGGGTTATAACGAGCAGTACTTC. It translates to CASSVQGYNEQYF.